These 27 T cell receptor beta chains were all obtained from the same sample, sequenced in a study of CD8 T cells in Susac syndrome. Random hexamers were used to reverse transcribe the RNA input (about 0.45 to 1 ug). From the immunoSEQ multiplex PCR reads, TCRdb called clonotypes with MiXCR, one entry per CDR3 protein. This table has roughly 200,000 distinct CDR3 sequences, more than 90% appearing once. Sequencing was carried out using CD4+ T cells from PBMCs. Every receptor here comes from a human donor with multiple sclerosis.

The rearrangement joins TRBV6-1 to TRBJ1-5, with TRBD1 identical over 9 bases. J lost 1 base, V lost 11 bases, and 9 bases had no gene match. CDR1 and CDR2 (germline): MNHNS, SASEGT. The CDR3 loop spans 15 amino acids. CDR3 region: CADRGNVGSNQPQHF. CDR3 coding DNA: TGTGCCGACAGGGGGAACGTGGGGAGCAATCAGCCCCAGCATTTT.

The chain uses TRBV30 and TRBJ2-7; possible D gene TRBD1, 6 bases. Germline V CDR1 and CDR2: GTSNPN, SVGIG (reference sequence). The CDR3 extends over 12 amino acids. Trimming shortened V by 2 bases and J by 8 bases, and 13 bases separated the two germline ends. This chain's CDR3 is CAWSPLTGKQYF. The CDR3 DNA reads TGTGCCTGGAGTCCCCTCACAGGGAAGCAGTACTTC.

The chain carries TRBV20-1 and TRBJ2-3; 8 bases align to TRBD2. The germline V gene has CDR1 DFQATT and CDR2 SNEGSKA (reference sequence). V lost 3 bases and J lost 4; bases outside the gene matches: 6. This CDR3 comprises 14 residues. The CDR3 region is CSASYSGGSDTQYF. Written as DNA, the CDR3 is TGCAGTGCTAGTTACAGCGGGGGATCAGATACGCAGTATTTT.

The chain carries TRBV3-1 and TRBJ2-5; 9 bases line up with TRBD2. This CDR3 has 18 amino acids. The germline gives CDR1 LGHDT, CDR2 YNNKEL (reference sequence). The junction had 14 bases not matched to a gene; V was cut back by 0 bases and J by 6 bases. In DNA, the CDR3 is TGTGCCAGCAGCCAAGATCCACCGGGGCGGGGGGGCCGGAAGACCCAGTACTTC. This encodes CASSQDPPGRGGRKTQYF.

J is TRBJ2-5 and V is TRBV20-1; tentative D call: TRBD1 (7 bases). V was pared by 3 bases and J by 4 bases, with 15 bases between. CDR1 DFQATT and CDR2 SNEGSKA come from the germline V gene (reference sequence). The CDR3 contains 14 residues. CDR3 protein: CSASPVQGGETQYF. The CDR3 DNA sequence: TGCAGTGCTAGTCCGGTTCAGGGGGGAGAGACCCAGTACTTC.

Only one count was recorded for this clonotype. The chain's CDR3 is CASSLSGGGTDTQYF. In nucleotides, the CDR3 is TGTGCCAGCAGCCTTAGCGGGGGGGGCACAGATACGCAGTATTTT. The rearrangement links TRBV9 to TRBJ2-3, with 11 bases that match TRBD2. The CDR3 is 15 amino acids. J was trimmed by 1 base and V by 4 bases; bases with no gene match: 2. CDR1 and CDR2 from the germline V gene are SGDLS and YYNGEE.

The V call is TRBV9, the J call TRBJ1-2; TRBD1 agrees at 7 bases. Germline trimming cut 0 bases from V and 5 bases from J; bases unmatched to any gene: 7. The CDR3 consists of 15 residues. CDR1 and CDR2 (germline): SGDLS, YYNGEE. CDR3 sequence (DNA): TGTGCCAGCAGCGTAGGGGGACAGATACCTTATGGCTACACCTTC. It specifies CASSVGGQIPYGYTF.

The V and J genes are TRBV27 and TRBJ2-7; either TRBD1 or TRBD2 may fit D (5 bases each). The CDR3 length is 15 residues. Germline V gene data show CDR1 as MNHEY and CDR2 as SMNVEV (reference sequence). Trimming took off 6 bases at V and 3 bases at J, with 18 bases between the two ends. This CDR3 reads CASSLTRDGYYEQYF. The CDR3 nucleotides are TGTGCCAGCAGCCTTACTAGGGACGGATACTACGAGCAGTACTTC.

Concerning this clonotype itself: At one end the junction does not follow the germline gene, possibly because of a read error. CDR3 bases: TGTGCCAGCAGCACCGGCACCGGCGGGCAACGCACCGCGGTCGCCCATCCATTC. Its protein is CASSTGTGGQRTAVAHPF. This chain joins TRBV7-8 and TRBJ2-1; maybe TRBD2 (5 bases). The CDR3 is 18 amino acids. Germline-derived CDR1 and CDR2 are SGHVS and FQNEAQ.

Only one count was recorded for this clonotype. The genes are TRBV25-1 and TRBJ1-2; the match to TRBD1 covers 7 bases. Germline V gene sequence: CDR1 MGHDK, CDR2 SYGVNS. This CDR3 is built from 15 residues. J lost 4 bases, V lost 0 bases, and 5 bases had no gene match. The chain's CDR3 is CASSEYKGTVYGYTF. CDR3 DNA sequence: TGTGCCAGCAGTGAATATAAAGGGACAGTCTATGGCTACACCTTC.

The chain links TRBV7-9 to TRBJ1-1, with 8 bases aligning to TRBD1. The CDR3 has 15 residues. V lost 5 bases, J lost 6 bases, and 11 bases stayed unmatched. From germline, CDR1 is SEHNR and CDR2 FQNEAQ (reference sequence). The CDR3 here is CASSRGGQEVSEAFF. In DNA, the CDR3 is TGTGCCAGCAGCCGCGGGGGACAGGAGGTGTCTGAAGCTTTCTTT.

CDR3 protein: CSVSLGREQFF. In nucleotides, the CDR3 is TGCAGCGTCTCCCTAGGGCGGGAGCAGTTCTTC. This rearrangement joins TRBV29-1 to TRBJ2-1; D ambiguous. CDR3 size: 11 residues. Germline loops: CDR1 SQVTM, CDR2 ANQGSEA. V lost 6 bases and J lost 10, with 13 bases in between.

The table lists this clonotype with a few counts. This rearrangement joins TRBV28 to TRBJ2-2; 7 nucleotides align to TRBD2. With V trimmed by 3 bases and J by 0 bases, 1 base remained unmatched. The CDR3 sequence is 15 residues long. Germline loops: CDR1 MDHEN, CDR2 SYDVKM. The CDR3 DNA is TGTGCCAGCAGTTTGGGGGGGACGAACACCGGGGAGCTGTTTTTT. This gives the protein CASSLGGTNTGELFF.

V and J are TRBV28 and TRBJ2-7; possible D gene TRBD1, 5 bases. In germline, CDR1 is MDHEN, CDR2 SYDVKM. V was cut by 7 bases and J by 3 bases, with 16 bases left in between. This CDR3 contains 14 residues. This CDR3 is CASTWGGSSYEQYF. The CDR3 region has the DNA TGTGCCAGCACCTGGGGCGGATCGAGCTACGAGCAGTACTTC.

CDR3 coding DNA: TGTGCCACCAGCAGCACGGTTCCAGTTCACAATGAGCAGTTCTTC. Amino acids: CATSSTVPVHNEQFF. The chain carries TRBV15 and TRBJ2-1; D gene unclear. Germline CDR1 and CDR2: LNHNV and YYDKDF (reference sequence). Trimming stripped 3 bases from V and 5 bases from J, with 14 bases between. The CDR3 spans 15 residues.

V is TRBV15 and J is TRBJ2-1, with 7 bases aligning to TRBD1. The J segment lost 7 bases and the V segment lost 8 bases, leaving 14 bases of the junction unmatched. This CDR3 comprises 15 residues. Per germline, CDR1 LNHNV and CDR2 YYDKDF (reference sequence). As DNA, the CDR3 is TGTGCCACCTCTTTGACAGGGTCGGTTATGAATGAGCAGTTCTTC. Protein sequence: CATSLTGSVMNEQFF.

The chain employs TRBV29-1 and TRBJ2-3; the match to TRBD1 covers 8 bases. The CDR3 totals 15 residues. CDR1 and CDR2 from the germline V gene are SQVTM and ANQGSEA. V shed 6 bases, J shed 3 bases, and the junction held 11 bases outside the gene matches. CDR3 bases: TGCAGCGTCGCCCAGACAGGGGATGTAACAGATACGCAGTATTTT. This codes for CSVAQTGDVTDTQYF.

The chain links TRBV15 to TRBJ1-6; D uncertain. The V and J ends lost 0 bases and 8 bases respectively, with 5 bases between them. Germline V gene lookup returns CDR1 LNHNV and CDR2 YYDKDF (reference sequence). The CDR3 is 13 residues long. This CDR3 is CATSRDIDSPLHF. In nucleotides, the CDR3 is TGTGCCACCAGCAGAGATATAGATTCACCCCTCCACTTT.

This rearrangement joins TRBV19 to TRBJ1-6, with D perhaps TRBD1 (5 bases). The germline CDR1 and CDR2 sequences are LNHDA and SQIVND (reference sequence). The V and J ends lost 11 bases and 9 bases respectively, with 11 bases between them. The CDR3 has 11 residues. The CDR3 spells CACWGGSPLHF. In nucleotides, the CDR3 is TGTGCCTGTTGGGGGGGTTCACCCCTCCACTTT.

The chain carries TRBV24-1 and TRBJ2-7, with D perhaps matching TRBD1 (5 bases). V was shortened by 4 bases and J by 0 bases, with 12 bases between the two germline ends. The CDR3 totals 15 residues. CDR1 is KGHDR, CDR2 SFDVKD, per germline. The CDR3 reads CATSDRADTSYEQYF. The CDR3, as DNA: TGTGCCACCAGTGACCGGGCGGACACCTCCTACGAGCAGTACTTC.

V is TRBV25-1 and J is TRBJ2-1, with a possible D match to TRBD2 (5 bases). The V end lost 4 bases, the J end lost 10 bases, and 8 bases lay between the germline ends. The CDR3 is made up of 11 amino acids. Germline CDR1 and CDR2: MGHDK and SYGVNS. This chain's CDR3 is CASSVRGEQFF. The CDR3 DNA reads TGTGCCAGCAGTGTTCGGGGAGAGCAGTTCTTC. Together with reference TRBV25-1 and TRBJ2-1, the CDR3 gives the full variable domain: EADIYQTPRYLVIGTGKKITLECSQTMGHDKMYWYQQDPGMELHLIHYSYGVNSTEKGDLSSESTVSRIRTEHFPLTLESARPSHTSQYLCASSVRGEQFFGPGTRLTVL.

A note on this clonotype: The junction departs from the called germline gene at one end, perhaps through a read error. This chain connects TRBV28 to TRBJ1-2; D is perhaps TRBD1 (6 bases). The CDR3 spans 10 residues. Germline CDR1 is MDHEN and CDR2 is SYDVKM. In DNA form, the CDR3 reads TGTGCCAGCAGCGGACAGACTCTACACTTC. Protein: CASSGQTLHF.

In its sample, this clonotype was seen a few times. This rearrangement joins TRBV29-1 to TRBJ2-5; 7 bases match TRBD2. Germline loops: CDR1 SQVTM, CDR2 ANQGSEA. The trim removed 6 bases at V and 4 bases at J, leaving 11 bases unmatched. The CDR3 is 14 amino acids. This CDR3 reads CSVNGGREGETQYF. CDR3 coding DNA: TGCAGCGTAAACGGCGGGAGAGAGGGAGAGACCCAGTACTTC.

The V and J genes are TRBV2 and TRBJ2-3, with D maybe TRBD1 (5 bases). This CDR3 is built from 15 residues. In germline, CDR1 is SNHLY, CDR2 FYNNEI. Trimming left V 1 base short and J 0 bases short, with 8 bases between. CDR3 region: CASSEGTPSTDTQYF. In DNA, the CDR3 is TGTGCCAGCAGTGAAGGGACACCAAGCACAGATACGCAGTATTTT.

The chain links TRBV20-1 to TRBJ1-6; D is uncertain. V was trimmed by 3 bases and J by 7 bases, leaving 10 bases between them. Germline V lookup: CDR1 DFQATT, CDR2 SNEGSKA (reference sequence). The length of the CDR3 is 13 residues. CDR3 in amino acids: CSASTADNSPLHF. DNA of the CDR3: TGCAGTGCTAGTACGGCGGACAATTCACCCCTCCACTTT.

The V gene is TRBV20-1, the J gene TRBJ1-2, with D unresolved. CDR3 length equals 13 residues. The V end lost 5 bases, the J end lost 0 bases, and 10 bases lay between the germline ends. CDR1 is DFQATT, CDR2 SNEGSKA, per germline (reference sequence). The CDR3 nucleotides read TGCAGTGCTCCAGGTCTAGCTAACTATGGCTACACCTTC. Translating it yields CSAPGLANYGYTF.

The chain combines TRBV27 with TRBJ2-7; no definite D call. V shed 3 bases and J shed 1 base, with 7 bases lying between them. The length of the CDR3 is 13 residues. Germline-derived CDR1 and CDR2 are MNHEY and SMNVEV (reference sequence). The CDR3 coding sequence is TGTGCCAGCAGTTTCCAAATATCCTACGAGCAGTACTTC. Translated: CASSFQISYEQYF.